This T cell receptor beta chain was recorded in a study of blood T cells in healthy people across ages. Study observations and caveats: Donor CMV status was unknown, possibly confounding expanded clonotype changes. Fewer expanded clones and more diversity marked long-lived versus aged donors.

CDR3 length equals 12 residues. CDR1 and CDR2 (germline): SQVTM, ANQGSEA. With 3 bases removed from V and 3 bases from J, the gap between germline ends came to 7 bases. Donors were healthy Caucasian individuals from Russia aged about 6 to 90. This clonotype occurred a few times. Its specificity is not known. A sample-barcoded 5' primer and a J-beta primer mix were used in a second PCR of roughly 7 to 11 cycles. Every molecule of cDNA carried a tag from a template-switch adaptor with 12 random nucleotides. From the 5' RACE reads, TCRdb called clonotypes with MiXCR, one entry per CDR3 protein. The table records nearly 1 million distinct CDR3 sequences, just over 50% of them present only once.

The sequenced sample was blood. The V call is TRBV29-1, the J call TRBJ2-3; perhaps TRBD1 as D (6 bases). The sequence was collected from a woman aged 60 to 75 in good health. In DNA, the CDR3 is TGCAGCGTTGAGAGGGGGACAGATACGCAGTATTTT. Residues: CSVERGTDTQYF.